This TCR beta chain was sequenced for a study of cytomegalovirus exposure and HLA in healthy donors. Study results and limitations: TCR beta chains numbering under 200 were designated cytomegalovirus-associated. Association of a missense DCLRE1C variant with TCR beta V- and J-gene trimming was reported in a later analysis. The study found most TCR sequences rare, yet found some public TCRs in many donors.

The CDR3 spans 15 residues. The junction had 9 bases not matched to a gene; V was cut back by 4 bases and J by 3 bases. Turning to this clone: The antigen is not known.

Researchers ran the PCR with 60 Vbeta and 13 Jbeta primers. Produced via immunoSEQ multiplex PCR; TCRdb's table is partial and in-frame only. The sample contains 90,000 to 140,000 clones, around 78% of which appear only once. The chain couples TRBV23-1 to TRBJ2-7; 7 nucleotides align to TRBD1. TRBV23-1 is noted as an ORF with a role that remains uncertain. The sample consisted of PBMCs. This sequence was found in a male donor in good health and CMV-seronegative. The CDR3 DNA reads as TGCGCCAGCAGTCCGCCCGGACAGGCACACTACGAGCAGTACTTC. Amino acids: CASSPPGQAHYEQYF.